The sequence of this T cell receptor (beta chain) was determined in a study of CD8 T cells in ankylosing spondylitis. Researchers built TCR beta libraries using quantitative 5'-RACE with molecular barcodes. A single record per CDR3 protein comes from TCRdb applying MiXCR to the 5' RACE reads. The sample yields approximately 300,000 distinct CDR3 sequences, 20% to 25% seen once. This CDR3 is built from 16 residues. The germline V and J ends were trimmed by 5 bases and 4 bases, with 20 bases remaining between them. This rearrangement joins TRBV12-3 or TRBV12-4 to TRBJ2-5; the D is unclear. Material for sequencing was blood, either unsorted or a sorted T cell fraction (not recorded which). The receptor was derived from a female donor with ankylosing spondylitis or in good health (not recorded which). This chain's CDR3 is CASSPRTLLGLETQYF. The CDR3 DNA reads as TGTGCCAGCAGTCCCAGGACGCTGCTGGGATTAGAGACCCAGTACTTC.